These 17 T cell receptor beta chains were sequenced from one sample in a study of tumor-infiltrating lymphocytes in glioblastoma multiforme. Three nested ARM-PCR rounds with V-beta and C-beta primers built TCRB libraries. TCRdb redid the calling of the multiplex PCR reads with MiXCR, one entry per CDR3 protein. The data hold more than 9,000 distinct CDR3 sequences, with 60% to 70% observed a single time. The sample taken for sequencing was brain tumor tissue. Source of these receptors: a male donor with glioblastoma.

The chain joins TRBV18 to TRBJ1-4, with D perhaps TRBD1 (6 bases). V was cut by 1 base and J by 8 bases, with 8 bases left in between. Germline V lookup: CDR1 KGHSH, CDR2 LQKENI. This CDR3 contains 13 residues. The CDR3 nucleotides read TGTGCCAGCTCACCACGCGACAGGGAAAAACTGTTTTTT. This translates into CASSPRDREKLFF. The full variable domain, its missing parts supplied by reference TRBV18 and TRBJ1-4, is NAGVMQNPRHLVRRRGQEARLRCSPMKGHSHVYWYRQLPEEGLKFMVYLQKENIIDESGMPKERFSAEFPKEGPSILRIQQVVRGDSAAYFCASSPRDREKLFFGSGTQLSVL.

The chain has TRBV20-1 and TRBJ2-1, with D unresolved. CDR3 length equals 14 residues. Germline assignment: CDR1 DFQATT and CDR2 SNEGSKA (reference sequence). V dropped 0 bases and J dropped 10 bases, with 16 bases sitting between them. As DNA, the CDR3 is TGCAGTGCTAGAGATGAGGTAGGGTTGTACGAGCAGTTCTTC. This codes for CSARDEVGLYEQFF.

The rearrangement uses TRBV6-1 and TRBJ2-7, with TRBD1 identical over 7 bases. V shed 0 bases, J shed 0 bases, and the junction held 8 bases outside the gene matches. Germline V gene data show CDR1 as MNHNS and CDR2 as SASEGT. CDR3 length equals 17 residues. In nucleotides, the CDR3 is TGTGCCAGCAGTGAAGCGAAAGGGACAGCGATCTCCTACGAGCAGTACTTC. Its protein is CASSEAKGTAISYEQYF.

DNA for the CDR3: TGTGCCAGCAGCCAAGAGGACGAGCAGTACTTC. It specifies CASSQEDEQYF. The V and J genes are TRBV4-2 and TRBJ2-7; D is unresolved. The CDR3 totals 11 residues. Germline-derived CDR1 and CDR2 are LGHNA and YNFKEQ. Trimming removed 0 bases at V and 5 bases at J, with 2 bases between.

A word on this clonotype: Since no conserved phenylalanine or tryptophan closes the CDR3, a read error is the likely cause. CDR3 sequence reads: CASSETGQGYEQYL. The CDR3 bases are TGTGCCAGCAGTGAGACGGGTCAGGGGTACGAGCAGTACCTC. The chain couples TRBV10-3 to TRBJ2-7; D possibly corresponds to TRBD1 (6 bases). The CDR3 runs 14 residues. Germline V gives CDR1 ENHRY, CDR2 SYGVKD.

The rearrangement uses TRBV6-5 and TRBJ2-3; TRBD2 matches 10 bases. Trimming at V came to 8 bases and at J to 0 bases, leaving 11 bases not matched to a gene. CDR3 length equals 17 residues. Germline V gene data show CDR1 as MNHEY and CDR2 as SVGAGI. The CDR3: CASANSGRAVSTDTQYF. DNA of the CDR3: TGTGCCAGCGCCAACAGCGGGAGGGCGGTGAGCACAGATACGCAGTATTTT.

As concerns this clonotype: The junction shows a germline mismatch at one end, possibly a read error. The chain joins TRBV20-1 to TRBJ2-4; the D gene is possibly TRBD1 (5 bases). CDR1 and CDR2 from the germline V gene are DFQATT and SNEGSKA (reference sequence). This CDR3 region has 19 residues. The CDR3: CSVRDPDKGIRKAKNIQYF. The CDR3 nucleotides are TGCAGTGTTAGAGACCCGGACAAGGGGATTCGGAAAGCCAAAAACATTCAGTATTTC.

The rearrangement uses TRBV7-8 and TRBJ1-2; 8 bases are a match to TRBD1. Germline V gene lookup returns CDR1 SGHVS and CDR2 FQNEAQ. J lost 7 bases, V lost 9 bases, and 16 bases had no gene match. The CDR3 has 15 residues. The CDR3 coding sequence is TGTGCCAGTAGTCTCCGGGACAGGAGGCAGGGTGGCTACACCTTC. This encodes CASSLRDRRQGGYTF.

Comments on this clonotype: As the CDR3 is not closed by the conserved phenylalanine or tryptophan, this likely results from a read error. The chain carries TRBV6-2 or TRBV6-3 and TRBJ1-2; TRBD1 agrees at 8 bases. Germline loops: CDR1 MNHEY, CDR2 SVGEGT. There are 14 residues in the CDR3. For the CDR3, the DNA is TGTGCCAGCAGCCGGGACAGGACTAACCATGGCTACACCTCC. Its translation: CASSRDRTNHGYTS.

This clonotype was seen many times. V and J are TRBV28 and TRBJ2-7; D not resolved. Between the trimmed V and J ends, which lost 4 bases and 0 bases, there was a span of 7 bases. Germline CDR1 reads MDHEN; CDR2 reads SYDVKM. This CDR3 is 13 amino acids long. CDR3 loop: CASSYSDSYEQYF. CDR3 in DNA: TGTGCCAGCAGTTACTCGGACTCCTACGAGCAGTACTTC.

A note on this clonotype: A read error may explain this, as a much larger clone is one base away. The rearrangement uses TRBV11-2 and TRBJ2-7; 10 bases match TRBD1. This CDR3 has 18 amino acids. V was pared by 7 bases and J by 9 bases, with 24 bases of the junction left unmatched. Germline CDR1 and CDR2: SGHAT and FQNNGV. This chain's CDR3 is CASNTLQLTGGPIRGQYF. DNA for the CDR3: TGTGCCAGCAACACTCTTCAACTGACAGGGGGCCCTATACGGGGGCAGTACTTC.

To note about this clonotype: A read error may account for a junction end that differs from germline. The chain joins TRBV29-1 to TRBJ2-1, with D perhaps being TRBD1 or TRBD2 (5 bases each). The CDR3 has 14 residues. Looked up from germline, CDR1 is SQVTM and CDR2 is ANQGSEA. The CDR3, as DNA: TGCAGCGGGGGGTGGGGCGGCTCCTACATTGAGCAGTTCTTC. Residues: CSGGWGGSYIEQFF.

V is TRBV11-1 and J is TRBJ2-6; D is ambiguous. The ends were cut back, 3 bases at V and 0 bases at J, with 0 bases in the middle. The CDR3 covers 13 residues. Germline loops: CDR1 SGHAT, CDR2 FQDESV (reference sequence). The CDR3 DNA is TGTGCCAGCAGCTTCTCTGGGGCCAACGTCCTGACTTTC. This encodes CASSFSGANVLTF.

This clonotype is labeled medium-sized. This rearrangement joins TRBV12-3 or TRBV12-4 to TRBJ2-7; D may be TRBD1 (6 bases). Trimming cost V 6 bases and J 2 bases, with 11 bases left between them. The CDR3 runs 13 residues. The CDR3 nucleotides are TGTGCCAGCAGACTACAGGGTACCTACGAGCAGTACTTC. It translates to CASRLQGTYEQYF.

On this clonotype: Its ends do not fully match the called genes, so a read error is possible. The chain combines TRBV11-2 with TRBJ1-2; the D is unclear. CDR1 and CDR2 (germline): SGHAT, FQNNGV. The CDR3 is 13 amino acids. The CDR3 region is CTSSLYSGYGYTF. Written as DNA, the CDR3 is TGTACCAGCAGCTTATACAGTGGCTATGGCTACACCTTC. Using reference TRBV11-2 and TRBJ1-2 for the parts outside the CDR3, the full variable domain is EAGVAQSPRYKIIEKRQSVAFWCNPISGHATLYWYQQILGQGPKLLIQFQNNGVVDDSQLPKDRFSAERLKGVDSTLKIQPAKLEDSAVYLCTSSLYSGYGYTFGSGTRLTVV.

The chain recombines TRBV20-1 with TRBJ2-3; D not resolved. Germline V gene lookup returns CDR1 DFQATT and CDR2 SNEGSKA (reference sequence). The CDR3 is 13 amino acids. CDR3 protein: CNAWPSMSETQYF. The DNA for the CDR3 is TGCAATGCGTGGCCCTCGATGAGCGAGACGCAGTATTTT.

In regard to this clonotype: One end of the junction fails to match germline, which may point to a read error. This chain uses TRBV29-1 with TRBJ1-6, with 7 bases aligning to TRBD1. This CDR3 region has 13 residues. The V gene's germline CDR1 is SQVTM and CDR2 ANQGSEA. The CDR3 nucleotides read TGCAGCGTTGCCGGGGACAGAGAATCACCACTCCACTTC. Residues: CSVAGDRESPLHF.